This T cell receptor beta chain is from a study of CD8 T cells in Susac syndrome. The wider study: Within the sequenced group of Susac syndrome patients, over five showed active disease and about eight were in remission. Patients with Susac syndrome were therapy-naive, treated with corticosteroids, or treated with intravenous immunoglobulin alone when blood was collected. Study-wide results and caveats: Clonal expansion was absent from the CD4+ T cell repertoires in Susac syndrome.

The authors reverse transcribed roughly 0.5 to 1 ug RNA with random hexamers. MiXCR, run by TCRdb on the immunoSEQ multiplex PCR reads, gives a single entry per CDR3 protein. The sample holds 130,000 to 150,000 distinct CDR3 sequences, under 97% seen once. With V trimmed by 2 bases and J by 4 bases, 7 bases remained unmatched. Looked up from germline, CDR1 is PRHDT and CDR2 is FYEKMQ (reference sequence). This CDR3 is built from 17 residues. On this clonotype itself: The antigen is not known.

The sequenced sample was CD4+ T cells from PBMCs. The chain combines TRBV13 with TRBJ2-1; 11 nucleotides agree with TRBD2. The TCR comes from a human donor with Susac syndrome. CDR3 DNA: TGTGCCAGCAGCTTACAAAGACTAGCGGGATCGTACAATGAGCAGTTCTTC. Translating it yields CASSLQRLAGSYNEQFF. Full variable domain (remainder filled in from reference TRBV13 and TRBJ2-1): AAGVIQSPRHLIKEKRETATLKCYPIPRHDTVYWYQQGPGQDPQFLISFYEKMQSDKGSIPDRFSAQQFSDYHSELNMSSLELGDSALYFCASSLQRLAGSYNEQFFGPGTRLTVL.